Listed below are T cell receptor beta chains from one sample, sequenced in a study of technical replicates of blood from several donors. TCRdb keeps only in-frame clones here, not all; method: immunoSEQ multiplex PCR. The sample has under 70,000 clones; roughly nine tenths are singletons. Sequencing input: T cells isolated from PBMCs. Every receptor here comes from a human donor in good health. CDR3s include the opening cysteine and the closing phenylalanine or tryptophan. D genes are given only for firm matches. Some rows mark clone size as missing; the rest say once, few, many or name a class of expanded clone.

V gene: TRBV10-2; CDR3 length: 14; clone size: .; J gene: TRBJ2-5; D gene: TRBD2; CDR3 protein: CASSPGTSKETQYF; CDR3 DNA: TGCGCCAGCAGTCCCGGGACTAGTAAAGAGACCCAGTACTTC
V gene: TRBV29-1; CDR3 length: 12; clone size: .; J gene: TRBJ2-5; D gene: .; CDR3 protein: CSVVAVRETQYF; CDR3 DNA: TGCAGCGTCGTAGCGGTCCGCGAGACCCAGTACTTC
V gene: TRBV2; CDR3 length: 14; clone size: .; J gene: TRBJ2-3; D gene: .; CDR3 protein: CASSEEAGTDTQYF; CDR3 DNA: TGTGCCAGCAGTGAAGAGGCAGGGACAGATACGCAGTATTTT
V gene: TRBV23-1; CDR3 length: 14; clone size: .; J gene: TRBJ2-3; D gene: TRBD1; CDR3 protein: CASSLTGGIDTQYF; CDR3 DNA: TGCGCCAGCAGTCTGACAGGGGGGATAGATACGCAGTATTTT
V gene: TRBV10-1; CDR3 length: 13; clone size: .; J gene: TRBJ1-1; D gene: .; CDR3 protein: CASTLGENTEAFF; CDR3 DNA: TGCGCCAGCACCCTAGGGGAGAACACTGAAGCTTTCTTT
V gene: TRBV27; CDR3 length: 13; clone size: .; J gene: TRBJ1-1; D gene: .; CDR3 protein: CASSLGGNTEAFF; CDR3 DNA: TGTGCCAGCAGTTTAGGAGGGAACACTGAAGCTTTCTTT
V gene: TRBV18; CDR3 length: 14; clone size: .; J gene: TRBJ1-1; D gene: .; CDR3 protein: CASSPQGRGTEAFF; CDR3 DNA: TGTGCCAGCTCACCCCAGGGGAGAGGGACTGAAGCTTTCTTT
V gene: TRBV7-9; CDR3 length: 18; clone size: .; J gene: TRBJ2-6; D gene: TRBD2; CDR3 protein: CASSTGLAGPSGANVLTF; CDR3 DNA: TGTGCCAGCAGCACGGGACTAGCGGGCCCCTCTGGGGCCAACGTCCTGACTTTC
V gene: TRBV21-1; CDR3 length: 16; clone size: .; J gene: TRBJ2-1; D gene: .; CDR3 protein: CASSKDPRERYNEQFF; CDR3 DNA: TGTGCCAGCAGCAAAGATCCCCGGGAGAGGTACAATGAGCAGTTCTTC
V gene: TRBV10-3; CDR3 length: 14; clone size: .; J gene: TRBJ2-3; D gene: TRBD1; CDR3 protein: CAITRTGSTDTQYF; CDR3 DNA: TGTGCCATCACCAGGACAGGGAGCACAGATACGCAGTATTTT
V gene: TRBV18; CDR3 length: 15; clone size: .; J gene: TRBJ2-7; D gene: TRBD2; CDR3 protein: CASSPGLAATYEQYF; CDR3 DNA: TGTGCCAGCTCGCCCGGACTAGCGGCGACCTACGAGCAGTACTTC
V gene: TRBV29-1; CDR3 length: 12; clone size: few; J gene: TRBJ1-1; D gene: .; CDR3 protein: CSATGIGTEAFF; CDR3 DNA: TGCAGCGCCACAGGGATCGGGACTGAAGCTTTCTTT
V gene: TRBV19; CDR3 length: 13; clone size: .; J gene: TRBJ1-3; D gene: TRBD1; CDR3 protein: CASSATGVNTIYF; CDR3 DNA: TGTGCCAGTAGTGCCACAGGGGTAAACACCATATATTTT
V gene: TRBV4-1; CDR3 length: 15; clone size: .; J gene: TRBJ1-5; D gene: .; CDR3 protein: CASSEKDGGNQPQHF; CDR3 DNA: TGCGCCAGCAGCGAAAAGGACGGGGGAAATCAGCCCCAGCATTTT
V gene: TRBV12-5; CDR3 length: 19; clone size: .; J gene: TRBJ2-7; D gene: TRBD2; CDR3 protein: CASCFGSWSSGSPPYEQYF; CDR3 DNA: TGTGCTAGTTGTTTTGGATCATGGTCTAGCGGGAGTCCTCCCTACGAGCAGTACTTC
V gene: TRBV19; CDR3 length: 14; clone size: .; J gene: TRBJ2-7; D gene: .; CDR3 protein: CASSSGGSDYEQYF; CDR3 DNA: TGTGCCAGTAGCTCTGGGGGGTCGGACTACGAGCAGTACTTC
V gene: TRBV28; CDR3 length: 14; clone size: medium-sized; J gene: TRBJ1-2; D gene: .; CDR3 protein: CASSYPEGNYGYTF; CDR3 DNA: TGTGCCAGCAGTTACCCAGAGGGTAACTATGGCTACACCTTC
V gene: TRBV29-1; CDR3 length: 13; clone size: once; J gene: TRBJ1-1; D gene: .; CDR3 protein: CSAQEAGNTEAFF; CDR3 DNA: TGCAGCGCACAAGAAGCAGGGAACACTGAAGCTTTCTTT
V gene: TRBV28; CDR3 length: 16; clone size: .; J gene: TRBJ2-7; D gene: TRBD2; CDR3 protein: CASSLLLPGLVGEQYF; CDR3 DNA: TGTGCCAGCAGTTTGTTACTCCCGGGACTAGTGGGCGAGCAGTACTTC
V gene: TRBV19; CDR3 length: 15; clone size: .; J gene: TRBJ2-7; D gene: .; CDR3 protein: CASSEVGALSYEQYF; CDR3 DNA: TGTGCCAGTAGCGAAGTGGGGGCCCTATCCTACGAGCAGTACTTC
V gene: TRBV5-6; CDR3 length: 16; clone size: .; J gene: TRBJ2-1; D gene: .; CDR3 protein: CASSLVKMVSVNEQFF; CDR3 DNA: TGTGCCAGCAGCTTGGTAAAAATGGTGTCGGTCAATGAGCAGTTCTTC
V gene: TRBV7-2; CDR3 length: 17; clone size: once; J gene: TRBJ2-3; D gene: TRBD2; CDR3 protein: CASSQDQAGGGGDTQYF; CDR3 DNA: TGTGCCAGCAGCCAAGATCAAGCGGGAGGAGGAGGAGATACGCAGTATTTT
V gene: TRBV19; CDR3 length: 15; clone size: few; J gene: TRBJ1-1; D gene: .; CDR3 protein: CASSIDRRGWDEAFF; CDR3 DNA: TGTGCCAGTAGTATAGACCGCAGGGGTTGGGATGAAGCTTTCTTT
V gene: TRBV2; CDR3 length: 17; clone size: once; J gene: TRBJ2-2; D gene: TRBD2; CDR3 protein: CASSRTGTLAGAGELFF; CDR3 DNA: TGTGCCAGCAGTAGGACAGGTACACTAGCGGGAGCCGGGGAGCTGTTTTTT
V gene: TRBV7-9; CDR3 length: 13; clone size: .; J gene: TRBJ1-2; D gene: .; CDR3 protein: CASSYNGVYGYTF; CDR3 DNA: TGTGCCAGCAGCTATAACGGTGTCTATGGCTACACCTTC
V gene: TRBV2; CDR3 length: 16; clone size: .; J gene: TRBJ2-3; D gene: TRBD2; CDR3 protein: CASKQGLADSTDTQYF; CDR3 DNA: TGTGCCAGCAAACAGGGACTAGCTGATAGCACAGATACGCAGTATTTT
V gene: TRBV7-3; CDR3 length: 14; clone size: .; J gene: TRBJ2-1; D gene: TRBD2; CDR3 protein: CASSFTGGPNEQFF; CDR3 DNA: TGTGCCAGCAGCTTCACGGGAGGGCCAAATGAGCAGTTCTTC
V gene: TRBV7-3; CDR3 length: 15; clone size: .; J gene: TRBJ1-2; D gene: .; CDR3 protein: CASSLMRDNAYGYTF; CDR3 DNA: TGTGCCAGCAGCTTAATGAGGGATAACGCCTATGGCTACACCTTC
V gene: TRBV15; CDR3 length: 15; clone size: .; J gene: TRBJ1-1; D gene: .; CDR3 protein: CATSREREIDTEAFF; CDR3 DNA: TGTGCCACCAGCAGAGAAAGGGAGATCGACACTGAAGCTTTCTTT
V gene: TRBV19; CDR3 length: 14; clone size: once; J gene: TRBJ2-7; D gene: TRBD1; CDR3 protein: CASSIGQGVEEQYF; CDR3 DNA: TGTGCCAGTAGTATAGGACAGGGGGTCGAGGAGCAGTACTTC
V gene: TRBV28; CDR3 length: 13; clone size: .; J gene: TRBJ2-3; D gene: .; CDR3 protein: CASSLAFTDTQYF; CDR3 DNA: TGTGCCAGCAGTTTAGCGTTCACAGATACGCAGTATTTT
V gene: TRBV7-6; CDR3 length: 14; clone size: .; J gene: TRBJ2-7; D gene: TRBD1; CDR3 protein: CASSPGTGVYEQYF; CDR3 DNA: TGTGCCAGCAGCCCAGGGACAGGGGTCTACGAGCAGTACTTC
V gene: TRBV10-1; CDR3 length: 21; clone size: .; J gene: TRBJ1-3; D gene: TRBD1; CDR3 protein: CASSLMTSGTGRYPSGNTIYF; CDR3 DNA: TGCGCCAGCAGTCTAATGACCTCCGGGACAGGGAGATACCCCTCTGGAAACACCATATATTTT
V gene: TRBV27; CDR3 length: 15; clone size: .; J gene: TRBJ2-7; D gene: TRBD2; CDR3 protein: CASSLGTSGSTEQYF; CDR3 DNA: TGTGCCAGCAGTTTAGGAACTAGCGGGAGCACCGAGCAGTACTTC
V gene: TRBV5-5; CDR3 length: 15; clone size: .; J gene: TRBJ1-5; D gene: .; CDR3 protein: CASSLTRYSNQPQHF; CDR3 DNA: TGTGCCAGCAGCCTTACACGTTATAGCAATCAGCCCCAGCATTTT
V gene: TRBV25-1; CDR3 length: 14; clone size: .; J gene: TRBJ2-2; D gene: .; CDR3 protein: CASSPQENTGELFF; CDR3 DNA: TGTGCCAGCAGCCCCCAGGAGAACACCGGGGAGCTGTTTTTT
V gene: TRBV7-8; CDR3 length: 13; clone size: .; J gene: TRBJ1-1; D gene: TRBD1; CDR3 protein: CASSLAGTAEAFF; CDR3 DNA: TGTGCCAGCAGCTTAGCCGGGACAGCTGAAGCTTTCTTT
V gene: TRBV5-1; CDR3 length: 14; clone size: few; J gene: TRBJ1-1; D gene: .; CDR3 protein: CASSLTEGLTEAFF; CDR3 DNA: TGCGCCAGCAGCTTGACAGAAGGTCTCACTGAAGCTTTCTTT
V gene: TRBV1; CDR3 length: 17; clone size: .; J gene: TRBJ1-3; D gene: .; CDR3 protein: CTSSQDSGERVGNTIYF; CDR3 DNA: TGCACCAGCAGCCAAGATTCCGGGGAGAGAGTAGGAAACACCATATATTTT
V gene: TRBV7-2; CDR3 length: 12; clone size: .; J gene: TRBJ1-5; D gene: .; CDR3 protein: CASSSRGQPQHF; CDR3 DNA: TGTGCCAGCAGCTCTAGGGGTCAGCCCCAGCATTTT
V gene: TRBV19; CDR3 length: 12; clone size: few; J gene: TRBJ2-2; D gene: .; CDR3 protein: CASSPYNGELFF; CDR3 DNA: TGTGCCAGTAGTCCCTATAACGGGGAGCTGTTTTTT
V gene: TRBV6-5; CDR3 length: 13; clone size: once; J gene: TRBJ2-7; D gene: .; CDR3 protein: CASSLTGPHEQYF; CDR3 DNA: TGTGCCAGCAGCCTCACAGGGCCCCACGAGCAGTACTTC
V gene: TRBV4-2; CDR3 length: 15; clone size: .; J gene: TRBJ2-5; D gene: TRBD1; CDR3 protein: CASSPSMGQQDTQYF; CDR3 DNA: TGTGCCAGCAGCCCCTCAATGGGACAGCAAGATACCCAGTACTTC
V gene: TRBV10-3; CDR3 length: 13; clone size: medium-sized; J gene: TRBJ1-1; D gene: TRBD1; CDR3 protein: CAINGQGNTEAFF; CDR3 DNA: TGTGCCATCAATGGACAGGGCAACACTGAAGCTTTCTTT
V gene: TRBV4-1; CDR3 length: 15; clone size: .; J gene: TRBJ2-7; D gene: TRBD1; CDR3 protein: CASSHGAGGTYEQYF; CDR3 DNA: TGCGCCAGCAGCCATGGGGCAGGGGGCACCTACGAGCAGTACTTC
V gene: TRBV5-4; CDR3 length: 15; clone size: .; J gene: TRBJ1-2; D gene: .; CDR3 protein: CASSQTALANYGYTF; CDR3 DNA: TGTGCCAGCAGCCAAACAGCCTTAGCTAACTATGGCTACACCTTC
V gene: TRBV2; CDR3 length: 15; clone size: .; J gene: TRBJ2-2; D gene: TRBD1; CDR3 protein: CASSGTGGYTGELFF; CDR3 DNA: TGTGCCAGCAGTGGGACAGGGGGATACACCGGGGAGCTGTTTTTT
V gene: TRBV7-3; CDR3 length: 15; clone size: .; J gene: TRBJ2-3; D gene: .; CDR3 protein: CASSWTTTSTDTQYF; CDR3 DNA: TGTGCCAGCAGCTGGACTACGACTAGCACAGATACGCAGTATTTT
V gene: TRBV6-5; CDR3 length: 14; clone size: once; J gene: TRBJ1-1; D gene: TRBD1; CDR3 protein: CASSWTGVDTEAFF; CDR3 DNA: TGTGCCAGCAGCTGGACAGGGGTGGACACTGAAGCTTTCTTT
V gene: TRBV4-1; CDR3 length: 15; clone size: .; J gene: TRBJ2-7; D gene: .; CDR3 protein: CASSQRFGSPYEQYF; CDR3 DNA: TGCGCCAGCAGCCAAAGATTCGGGTCACCCTACGAGCAGTACTTC
V gene: TRBV7-9; CDR3 length: 15; clone size: .; J gene: TRBJ1-1; D gene: .; CDR3 protein: CASSLWAGMNTEAFF; CDR3 DNA: TGTGCCAGCAGCTTATGGGCAGGGATGAACACTGAAGCTTTCTTT
V gene: TRBV19; CDR3 length: 16; clone size: .; J gene: TRBJ2-1; D gene: TRBD2; CDR3 protein: CASSASSGSSYNEQFF; CDR3 DNA: TGTGCCAGTAGTGCGTCTAGCGGTAGCTCCTACAATGAGCAGTTCTTC
V gene: TRBV28; CDR3 length: 14; clone size: .; J gene: TRBJ2-5; D gene: .; CDR3 protein: CASSFFSGKETQYF; CDR3 DNA: TGTGCCAGCAGTTTTTTTAGCGGAAAGGAGACCCAGTACTTC